This entry concerns a single T cell receptor beta chain. This record belongs to a study of blood T cell repertoires in COVID-19. Study-level background: From the United States, Italy and Spain came samples of acute and convalescent COVID-19. PBMCs, B-cell-depleted T cells, or T cells provided the cDNA or gDNA that made up the material.

As processed by the authors: Amplification of reference gene primers was used by the study to estimate nucleated cell counts. The protocol was immunoSEQ multiplex PCR, while the TCRdb copy is restricted to in-frame clones and leaves out a portion. V and J calls plus clone size are reproduced from that table; the DNA served to infer D and trimming. The sample contains more than 95,000 clones, approximately 80% of which appear only once. The CDR3 has 16 residues. The V gene's germline CDR1 is LNHNV and CDR2 YYDKDF (reference sequence). V lost 5 bases to trimming and J lost 6 bases, with 23 bases between them.

V and J are TRBV15 and TRBJ2-7; weak D call: TRBD2 (6 bases). Sequences were obtained from peripheral blood. This TCR came from a woman between 45 and 60 years old with acute or convalescent COVID-19. The CDR3 loop is CATSSAIHPGGREQYF. The CDR3, as DNA: TGTGCCACCAGCTCAGCGATCCATCCCGGGGGTCGCGAGCAGTACTTC.